This paragraph covers one TCR beta chain sequence. Its antigen is not identified. The data were taken from a study of response to subunit inactivated influenza vaccine. Each CDR3 protein is one row after TCRdb ran MiXCR on the RT-PCR reads. The data show about 610,000 distinct CDR3 sequences, less than 15% seen once. Notes on the study in general: T cells newly recruited by each seasonal influenza vaccination are few, the authors suggested.

Germline V gene sequence: CDR1 WSHSY, CDR2 SAAADI. The CDR3 consists of 14 residues. Trimming removed 3 bases from V and 5 bases from J; junction bases left unmatched: 5. This chain uses TRBV10-2 with TRBJ2-5, with 8 bases identical to TRBD2. The sequence derives from a man aged 45-65 years who received an inactivated influenza vaccine. The starting material was PBMCs from blood, obtained about 11 days after vaccination. CDR3 sequence reads: CASSETGTRETQYF. The CDR3 DNA follows: TGCGCCAGCAGTGAAACCGGGACTAGGGAGACCCAGTACTTC.